One T cell receptor (beta chain) is described in this entry. Its antigen is undetermined. Patients were uniformly node-negative by CT and PET/CT and had received no prior chemotherapy or radiotherapy, with no other malignancies. TCR beta CDR3 was amplified from genomic DNA by two-round multiplex PCR. Specific primers for each TRBV and TRBJ gene were what first-round PCR used. A second round of PCR was carried out using universal primers. TCRdb processed the multiplex PCR reads anew with MiXCR; each CDR3 protein has one entry. The sample lists under 75,000 distinct CDR3 sequences, less than 30% occurring once. The CDR3 consists of 14 residues. V was trimmed by 6 bases and J by 8 bases, leaving 20 bases between them. From germline, CDR1 is DFQATT and CDR2 SNEGSKA (reference sequence). The data originate from a study of prognosis after radiotherapy for stage I lung cancer. Study-wide results and limits: In patients with versus without metastases, TRBV and TRBJ gene usage reportedly differed. Stereotactic body radiation therapy was followed by a fall in unique TCR clone counts, with a median of roughly 10,000 versus 7,000.

The genes are TRBV20-1 and TRBJ2-1; D may be TRBD1 (6 bases). Source: PBMCs, taken before or after stereotactic body radiation therapy (not recorded which). The source is a donor over 45 with non-small cell lung cancer. CDR3 in DNA: TGCAGTGCAGAAGGTACAGGGAAGTTAGATGAGCAGTTCTTC. It translates to CSAEGTGKLDEQFF.